Given below is one T cell receptor (beta chain) in context. Antigen specificity is unknown. From germline, CDR1 is SNHLY and CDR2 FYNNEI. This CDR3 has 13 amino acids. Trimming at V came to 6 bases and at J to 3 bases, leaving 2 bases not matched to a gene. Single viable CD3+CD4+CD8-CD45RO+ cells were sorted as the memory CD4+ T cells. After thawing, CD4+ T cells were positively selected. The protocol was immunoSEQ multiplex PCR, while the TCRdb copy is restricted to in-frame clones and leaves out a portion. The sample holds 48,000 or so clones, roughly 78% seen once. The sample is drawn from a study of memory CD4+ T cells and cytomegalovirus serostatus. General study findings and limits: CD4+ memory repertoires contained about two fifths of the 164 reported CMV TCRbeta sequences.

The TCR was taken from an adult in good health and CMV-seronegative. Input material: memory CD4+ T cells from blood. The rearrangement uses TRBV2 and TRBJ2-3, with TRBD2 matching 8 bases. CDR3 residues: CASSGRGTDTQYF. The CDR3 DNA reads TGTGCCAGCAGCGGGAGGGGGACAGATACGCAGTATTTT.